The clone carrying this T cell receptor beta chain was seen a handful of times. Individual cDNA molecules received unique molecular identifiers in the library. Each CDR3 protein gets one entry after TCRdb re-called the RACE reads with MiXCR. The sample shows some 200,000 distinct CDR3 sequences, about a fifth of them seen only once. This sample stems from a study of human T cells and chemical hapten exposure. Study-wide background: The scalp of each patient received a weekly diphenylcyclopropenone dose for the full roughly 25-week study.

CDR3 length equals 13 residues. Trimming removed 4 bases from V and 4 bases from J, with 11 bases in between. The sample's time point: patch test 1, 2 weeks after DPC sensitization. The treatment denotes: therapeutic diphenylcyclopropenone sensitization with weekly scalp DPC. The specimen was whole blood, collected in connection with sensitization to the hapten diphenylcyclopropenone (DPC). The chain links TRBV12-3 or TRBV12-4 to TRBJ2-7; no definite D call. The sequence was collected from a woman between 45 and 65 years old with alopecia areata. Some clones in this sample may be carry-over from other donors' samples. The CDR3: CASSSGPPYEQYF. Here the CDR3 DNA reads TGTGCCAGCAGTTCAGGACCTCCATACGAGCAGTACTTC.